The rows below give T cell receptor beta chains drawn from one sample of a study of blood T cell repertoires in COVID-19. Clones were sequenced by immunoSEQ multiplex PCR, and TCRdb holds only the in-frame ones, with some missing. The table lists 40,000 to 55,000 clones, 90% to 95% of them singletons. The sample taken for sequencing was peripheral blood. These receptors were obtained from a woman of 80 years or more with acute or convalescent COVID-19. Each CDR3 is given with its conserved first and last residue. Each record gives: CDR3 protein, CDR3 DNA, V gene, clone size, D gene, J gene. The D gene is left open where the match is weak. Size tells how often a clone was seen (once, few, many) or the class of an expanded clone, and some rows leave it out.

CDR3 protein: CASSLNGVTNYGYTF; CDR3 DNA: TGTGCCAGCAGCTTAAACGGGGTCACTAACTATGGCTACACCTTC; V gene: TRBV7-3; clone size: few; D gene: NA; J gene: TRBJ1-2
CDR3 protein: CASTDGDRSTDTQYF; CDR3 DNA: TGTGCCAGCACCGACGGGGACAGAAGCACAGATACGCAGTATTTT; V gene: TRBV6-5; clone size: NA; D gene: TRBD1; J gene: TRBJ2-3
CDR3 protein: CASSQGTGSRMRTGELFF; CDR3 DNA: TGTGCCAGCAGTCAGGGGACAGGGTCCCGGATGAGGACCGGGGAGCTGTTTTTT; V gene: TRBV6-6; clone size: once; D gene: TRBD1; J gene: TRBJ2-2
CDR3 protein: CASSFAGAGNTIYF; CDR3 DNA: TGTGCCAGCAGCTTTGCAGGGGCTGGAAACACCATATATTTT; V gene: TRBV5-8; clone size: NA; D gene: NA; J gene: TRBJ1-3
CDR3 protein: CASSSGWDSSYNEQFF; CDR3 DNA: TGTGCCAGCAGTTCCGGATGGGACAGCTCCTACAATGAGCAGTTCTTC; V gene: TRBV6-5; clone size: NA; D gene: TRBD1; J gene: TRBJ2-1
CDR3 protein: CASKTGGSLNTEAFF; CDR3 DNA: TGTGCCAGCAAAACAGGGGGCTCCTTGAACACTGAAGCTTTCTTT; V gene: TRBV6-5; clone size: NA; D gene: TRBD1; J gene: TRBJ1-1
CDR3 protein: CASSQDRAGGPLNTGELFF; CDR3 DNA: TGTGCCAGCAGCCAAGATAGGGCGGGAGGGCCCCTAAACACCGGGGAGCTGTTTTTT; V gene: TRBV3-1/TRBV3-2; clone size: once; D gene: TRBD2; J gene: TRBJ2-2
CDR3 protein: CASSPLGSNYGYTF; CDR3 DNA: TGTGCCAGCAGCCCCCTCGGGTCTAACTATGGCTACACCTTC; V gene: TRBV7-9; clone size: NA; D gene: NA; J gene: TRBJ1-2
CDR3 protein: CAWRLDRVGDTEAFF; CDR3 DNA: TGTGCCTGGAGGCTGGACAGGGTTGGGGACACTGAAGCTTTCTTT; V gene: TRBV30; clone size: NA; D gene: TRBD1; J gene: TRBJ1-1
CDR3 protein: CASRPQGAGNQPQHF; CDR3 DNA: TGTGCCAGCAGACCCCAGGGGGCCGGCAATCAGCCCCAGCATTTT; V gene: TRBV6-6; clone size: few; D gene: TRBD1; J gene: TRBJ1-5
CDR3 protein: CASSPRQGGEKLFF; CDR3 DNA: TGTGCCAGCTCACCGAGACAGGGGGGCGAAAAACTGTTTTTT; V gene: TRBV18; clone size: NA; D gene: TRBD1; J gene: TRBJ1-4
CDR3 protein: CASSAPSGQAANEQFF; CDR3 DNA: TGTGCCAGCAGCGCACCTAGCGGTCAAGCGGCGAATGAGCAGTTCTTC; V gene: TRBV9; clone size: NA; D gene: TRBD2; J gene: TRBJ2-1
CDR3 protein: CAWMAGGVGRFSRGTDTQYF; CDR3 DNA: TGTGCCTGGATGGCGGGGGGGGTTGGTCGATTTTCGCGAGGCACAGATACGCAGTATTTT; V gene: TRBV30; clone size: NA; D gene: TRBD2; J gene: TRBJ2-3
CDR3 protein: CASSKVPRDRVPSTEAFF; CDR3 DNA: TGCGCCAGCAGCAAGGTCCCCCGGGACAGGGTGCCGAGCACTGAAGCTTTCTTT; V gene: TRBV5-1; clone size: NA; D gene: TRBD1; J gene: TRBJ1-1
CDR3 protein: CASSSGTSGYNEQFF; CDR3 DNA: TGTGCCAGCAGCTCCGGGACTAGCGGTTACAATGAGCAGTTCTTC; V gene: TRBV7-3; clone size: NA; D gene: TRBD2; J gene: TRBJ2-1
CDR3 protein: CASRQNTEAFF; CDR3 DNA: TGTGCCAGCAGACAGAACACTGAAGCTTTCTTT; V gene: TRBV12-3/TRBV12-4; clone size: NA; D gene: NA; J gene: TRBJ1-1
CDR3 protein: CASSQVRGYEQYF; CDR3 DNA: TGCGCCAGCAGCCAAGTTAGGGGCTACGAGCAGTACTTC; V gene: TRBV4-1; clone size: NA; D gene: NA; J gene: TRBJ2-7
CDR3 protein: CASSQALSSYNEQFF; CDR3 DNA: TGCGCCAGCAGCCAAGCCCTATCCTCCTACAATGAGCAGTTCTTC; V gene: TRBV4-1; clone size: NA; D gene: NA; J gene: TRBJ2-1
CDR3 protein: CASSRDRGLTGELFF; CDR3 DNA: TGTGCCAGCAGCCGAGACAGGGGGCTTACCGGGGAGCTGTTTTTT; V gene: TRBV6-2/TRBV6-3; clone size: NA; D gene: TRBD1; J gene: TRBJ2-2
CDR3 protein: CASSIDVGRGISSGYTF; CDR3 DNA: TGTGCCAGTAGTATAGACGTCGGCAGGGGAATTTCTAGTGGCTACACCTTC; V gene: TRBV19; clone size: once; D gene: NA; J gene: TRBJ1-2
CDR3 protein: CASSLEALPNTEAFF; CDR3 DNA: TGTGCCAGTAGTTTAGAGGCTCTTCCAAACACTGAAGCTTTCTTT; V gene: TRBV19; clone size: NA; D gene: NA; J gene: TRBJ1-1
CDR3 protein: CASSLVPTSGNTIYF; CDR3 DNA: TGCGCCAGCAGCCTGGTACCTACCTCTGGAAACACCATATATTTT; V gene: TRBV5-1; clone size: NA; D gene: NA; J gene: TRBJ1-3
CDR3 protein: CASSLLAGGPGTQYF; CDR3 DNA: TGTGCCAGCAGCTTACTAGCGGGAGGGCCCGGGACCCAGTACTTC; V gene: TRBV7-6; clone size: NA; D gene: TRBD2; J gene: TRBJ2-5
CDR3 protein: CASSIRTGGYTF; CDR3 DNA: TGTGCCAGCTCAATACGGACTGGCGGCTACACCTTC; V gene: TRBV2; clone size: once; D gene: NA; J gene: TRBJ1-2
CDR3 protein: CASSTYGQTSTEQYF; CDR3 DNA: TGTGCCAGCAGTACATACGGACAGACGTCCACCGAGCAGTACTTC; V gene: TRBV27; clone size: once; D gene: NA; J gene: TRBJ2-7
CDR3 protein: CASSLVPEETQYF; CDR3 DNA: TGTGCCAGCAGCTTAGTACCGGAAGAGACCCAGTACTTC; V gene: TRBV7-9; clone size: NA; D gene: NA; J gene: TRBJ2-5